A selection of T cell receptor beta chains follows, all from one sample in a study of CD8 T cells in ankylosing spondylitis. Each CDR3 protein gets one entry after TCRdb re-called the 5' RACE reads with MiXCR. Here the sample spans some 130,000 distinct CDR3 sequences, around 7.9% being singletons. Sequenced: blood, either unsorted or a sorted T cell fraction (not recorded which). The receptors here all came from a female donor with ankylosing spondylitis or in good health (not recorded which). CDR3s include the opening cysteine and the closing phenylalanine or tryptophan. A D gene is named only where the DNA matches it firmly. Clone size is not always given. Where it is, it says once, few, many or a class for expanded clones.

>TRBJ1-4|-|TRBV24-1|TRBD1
CATSDPGTEGEKLFF
TGTGCCACCAGTGACCCCGGGACAGAAGGTGAAAAACTGTTTTTT
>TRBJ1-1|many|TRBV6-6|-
CASSQTGNTEAFF
TGTGCCAGCAGTCAGACAGGGAACACTGAAGCTTTCTTT
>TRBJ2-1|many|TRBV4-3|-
CASSPKLEGPQFF
TGCGCCAGCAGCCCAAAATTGGAGGGCCCCCAGTTCTTC
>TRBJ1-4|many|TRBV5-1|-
CASSQAVGAGEKLFF
TGCGCCAGCAGCCAAGCCGTCGGGGCAGGGGAAAAACTGTTTTTT
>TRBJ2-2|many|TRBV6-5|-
CASSYLATYTGELFF
TGTGCCAGCAGTTACCTAGCGACTTACACCGGGGAGCTGTTTTTT
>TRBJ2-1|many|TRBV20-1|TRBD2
CSAIGGGVSSYNEQFF
TGCAGTGCTATTGGCGGGGGGGTGAGCTCCTACAATGAGCAGTTCTTC
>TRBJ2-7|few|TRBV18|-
CASSPRDVNSYEQYF
TGTGCCAGCTCACCACGGGATGTGAACTCCTACGAGCAGTACTTC
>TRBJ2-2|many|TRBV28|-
CASSLLGSLTGELFF
TGTGCCAGCAGTTTATTAGGGTCGCTCACCGGGGAGCTGTTTTTT
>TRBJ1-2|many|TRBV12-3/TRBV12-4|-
CASSLIDLYGYTF
TGTGCCAGCAGTTTAATCGACCTCTATGGCTACACCTTC
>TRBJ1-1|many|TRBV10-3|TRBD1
CASTPGQGGGTEAFF
TGTGCCAGTACTCCGGGACAGGGGGGAGGGACTGAAGCTTTCTTT
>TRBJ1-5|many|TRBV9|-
CASSEDSFSNQPQHF
TGTGCCAGCAGCGAGGACAGTTTTAGCAATCAGCCCCAGCATTTT
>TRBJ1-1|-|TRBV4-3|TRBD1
CASSRDSRDRVPEGTEAFF
TGCGCCAGCAGCCGAGACTCCAGGGACAGAGTACCGGAGGGCACTGAAGCTTTCTTT
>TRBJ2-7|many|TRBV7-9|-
CASSLATGPNSYEQYF
TGTGCCAGCAGCTTAGCCACAGGGCCTAACTCCTACGAGCAGTACTTC
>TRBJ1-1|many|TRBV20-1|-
CSAPRTDHDTEAFF
TGCAGTGCTCCCCGGACGGATCATGACACTGAAGCTTTCTTT
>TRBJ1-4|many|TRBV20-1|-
CSARGADWEKLFF
TGCAGTGCTAGAGGGGCCGACTGGGAAAAACTGTTTTTT
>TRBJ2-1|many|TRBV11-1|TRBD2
CASSLVGLAGGAYNEQFF
TGTGCCAGCAGCTTAGTTGGACTAGCGGGGGGGGCCTACAATGAGCAGTTCTTC
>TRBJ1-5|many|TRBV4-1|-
CASSQDPDLRPQHF
TGCGCCAGCAGCCAAGATCCTGATTTGAGGCCCCAGCATTTT
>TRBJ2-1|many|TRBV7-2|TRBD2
CASSTRLAGGLDEQFF
TGTGCCAGCAGCACCAGACTAGCGGGGGGCCTGGATGAGCAGTTCTTC
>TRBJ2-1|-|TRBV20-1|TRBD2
CSATEFRGGNNEQFF
TGCAGTGCTACCGAATTTCGGGGGGGCAACAATGAGCAGTTCTTC
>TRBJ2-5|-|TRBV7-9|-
CASSLIMGETQYF
TGTGCCAGCAGCTTAATCATGGGGGAGACCCAGTACTTC
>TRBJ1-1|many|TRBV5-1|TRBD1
CASSLVGTGIGEAFF
TGCGCCAGCAGCTTGGTCGGGACAGGGATCGGGGAAGCTTTCTTT
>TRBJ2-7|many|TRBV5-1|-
CASSPTDVAYEQYF
TGCGCCAGCAGCCCCACGGACGTAGCCTACGAGCAGTACTTC
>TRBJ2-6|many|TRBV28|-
CASSFGLLTSSGANVLTF
TGTGCCAGCAGTTTCGGGTTGCTCACCTCATCCGGGGCCAACGTCCTGACTTTC
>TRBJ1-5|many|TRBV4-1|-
CASSQEPGGVRPQHF
TGCGCCAGCAGCCAAGAGCCGGGAGGAGTTAGGCCCCAGCATTTT
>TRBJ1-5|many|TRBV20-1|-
CSARDHIGQSEEPQHF
TGCAGTGCTAGAGATCACATAGGACAGTCGGAGGAGCCCCAGCATTTT
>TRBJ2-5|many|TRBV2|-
CASSAMSTLETQYF
TGTGCCAGCAGTGCGATGTCTACCCTTGAGACCCAGTACTTC
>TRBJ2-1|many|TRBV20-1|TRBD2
CSAAPTSGGHNEQFF
TGCAGTGCCGCTCCGACTAGCGGGGGCCACAATGAGCAGTTCTTC
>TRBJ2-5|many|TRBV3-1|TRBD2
CAASPSGGETQYF
TGTGCCGCAAGTCCTAGCGGGGGAGAGACCCAGTACTTC
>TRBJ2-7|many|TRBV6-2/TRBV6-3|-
CASSYSPLRRYEQYF
TGTGCCAGCAGTTACTCGCCGCTTCGGCGCTACGAGCAGTACTTC
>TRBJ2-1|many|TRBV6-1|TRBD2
CASSGLASYNEQFF
TGTGCCAGCAGTGGACTAGCTAGCTACAATGAGCAGTTCTTC
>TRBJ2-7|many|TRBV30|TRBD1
CAGRTGGEQYF
TGTGCCGGAAGGACAGGGGGCGAGCAGTACTTC
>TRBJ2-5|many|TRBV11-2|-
CASSLGLVQETQYF
TGTGCCAGCAGCTTAGGCCTGGTCCAAGAGACCCAGTACTTC
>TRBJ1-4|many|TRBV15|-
CATSRVAGPNEKLFF
TGTGCCACCAGCAGAGTGGCAGGGCCTAATGAAAAACTGTTTTTT
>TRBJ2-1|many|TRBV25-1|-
CASPEVGNEQFF
TGTGCCAGCCCCGAGGTAGGCAATGAGCAGTTCTTC
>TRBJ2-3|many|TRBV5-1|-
CASSLRTATDTQYF
TGCGCCAGCAGCCTACGGACAGCCACAGATACGCAGTATTTT
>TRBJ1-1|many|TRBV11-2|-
CASSLRAANTEAFF
TGTGCCAGCAGCTTACGCGCGGCGAACACTGAAGCTTTCTTT
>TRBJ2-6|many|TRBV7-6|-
CASSLVRAGANVLTF
TGTGCCAGCAGCTTAGTCAGGGCTGGGGCCAACGTCCTGACTTTC
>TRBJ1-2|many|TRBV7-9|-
CASSLAGGGSYGYTF
TGTGCCAGCAGCTTAGCGGGCGGAGGCTCCTATGGCTACACCTTC
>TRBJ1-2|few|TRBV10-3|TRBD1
CAISRPDRDRSYTF
TGTGCCATCAGTCGCCCCGACAGGGATAGGTCCTACACCTTC
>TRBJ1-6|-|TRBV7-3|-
CASSFRTAHSPLHF
TGTGCCAGCAGCTTCAGGACTGCACATTCACCCCTCCACTTT
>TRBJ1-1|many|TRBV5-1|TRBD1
CASSLTPGQANTEAFF
TGCGCCAGCAGCTTGACTCCGGGACAGGCCAACACTGAAGCTTTCTTT
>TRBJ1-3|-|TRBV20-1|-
CSARDLSRSGNTIYF
TGCAGTGCTAGAGATCTCTCCCGCTCTGGAAACACCATATATTTT
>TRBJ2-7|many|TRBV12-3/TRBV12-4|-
CASSFGPYEQYF
TGTGCCAGCAGTTTTGGGCCCTACGAGCAGTACTTC
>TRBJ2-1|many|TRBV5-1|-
CASSLPETYNEQFF
TGCGCCAGCAGCTTGCCAGAAACATACAATGAGCAGTTCTTC
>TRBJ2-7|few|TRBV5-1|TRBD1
CASSPRVGTGLYEQYF
TGCGCCAGCAGCCCGCGGGTCGGGACAGGCCTCTACGAGCAGTACTTC
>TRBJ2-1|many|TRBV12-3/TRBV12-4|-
CASSLSGVLDNEQFF
TGTGCCAGCAGTTTATCAGGGGTTCTGGACAATGAGCAGTTCTTC
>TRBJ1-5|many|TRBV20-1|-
CSARDPKGGTQPQHF
TGCAGTGCTAGAGATCCCAAGGGGGGGACTCAGCCCCAGCATTTT
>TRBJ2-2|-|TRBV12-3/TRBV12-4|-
CVSSNLGSGNTGELFF
TGTGTCAGCAGTAATCTTGGGAGCGGCAACACCGGGGAGCTGTTTTTT
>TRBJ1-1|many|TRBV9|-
CASSVGRLNTEAFF
TGTGCCAGCAGCGTAGGTCGGCTGAACACTGAAGCTTTCTTT
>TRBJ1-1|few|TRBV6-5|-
CASSSATENTEAFF
TGTGCCAGCAGTTCCGCGACAGAGAACACTGAAGCTTTCTTT
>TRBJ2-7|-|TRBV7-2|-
CASSADRNYSYEQYF
TGTGCCAGCAGCGCGGACAGAAATTACTCCTACGAGCAGTACTTC
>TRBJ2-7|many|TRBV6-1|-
CASSVGKKPYEQYF
TGTGCCAGCAGTGTTGGGAAGAAACCCTACGAGCAGTACTTC
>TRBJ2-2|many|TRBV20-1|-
CSARVGTTGELFF
TGCAGTGCCCGGGTGGGGACCACCGGGGAGCTGTTTTTT
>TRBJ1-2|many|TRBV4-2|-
CASSQEGGGGYTF
TGTGCCAGCAGCCAAGAAGGCGGGGGCGGCTACACCTTC
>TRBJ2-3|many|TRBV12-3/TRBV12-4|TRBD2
CASSFLAGGDTQYF
TGTGCCAGCAGTTTTCTAGCGGGGGGGGATACGCAGTATTTT
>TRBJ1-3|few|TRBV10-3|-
CAISVGSGNTIYF
TGTGCCATCAGTGTGGGGTCAGGAAACACCATATATTTT
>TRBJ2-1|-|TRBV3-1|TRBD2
CASSQEMRLAGRYNEQFF
TGTGCCAGCAGCCAAGAAATGCGACTAGCGGGCCGATACAATGAGCAGTTCTTC